The clone carrying this T cell receptor (beta chain) has ten or more counts. The antigen is unknown. Germline-derived CDR1 and CDR2 are LNHNV and YYDKDF (reference sequence). V lost 1 base and J lost 2; bases outside the gene matches: 6. The CDR3 has 16 residues. Generation of TCR beta libraries employed quantitative 5'-RACE incorporating molecular barcodes. MiXCR, applied by TCRdb to the 5' RACE reads, yields one record per CDR3 protein. The table shows some 290,000 distinct CDR3 sequences, with 20% occurring only once. This specimen comes from a study of CD8 T cells in ankylosing spondylitis. Study-level points and caveats: Certain motif variants had earlier appeared in reactive arthritis synovial fluid and blood. Reportedly, matched ankylosing spondylitis synovial fluid was significantly enriched for disease-linked clones. Ankylosing spondylitis blood appeared to carry a characteristic TCR beta motif of roughly 8 highly homologous variants.

The source material was blood, either unsorted or a sorted T cell fraction (not recorded which). The chain uses TRBV15 and TRBJ2-7; TRBD1 matches at 9 bases. This receptor was taken from a male donor with ankylosing spondylitis or in good health (not recorded which). The DNA for the CDR3 is TGTGCCACCAGCAGAGTCGTTGGGACAGGGACCTACGAGCAGTACGTC. Its protein product is CATSRVVGTGTYEQYV.